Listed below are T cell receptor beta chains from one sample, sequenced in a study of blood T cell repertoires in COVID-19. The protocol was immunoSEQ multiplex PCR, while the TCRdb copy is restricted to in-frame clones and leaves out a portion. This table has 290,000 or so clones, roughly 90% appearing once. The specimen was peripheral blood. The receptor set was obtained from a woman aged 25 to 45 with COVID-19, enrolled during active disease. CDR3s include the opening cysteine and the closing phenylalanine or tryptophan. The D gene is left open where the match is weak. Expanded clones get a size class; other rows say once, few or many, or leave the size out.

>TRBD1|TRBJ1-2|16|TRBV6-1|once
CASSDIGGQGRSRYTF
TGTGCCAGCAGTGATATAGGGGGACAGGGACGGTCTCGCTACACCTTC
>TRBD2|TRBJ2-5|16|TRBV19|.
CASSIRLAGDGETQYF
TGTGCCAGTAGTATAAGACTAGCGGGAGATGGAGAGACCCAGTACTTC
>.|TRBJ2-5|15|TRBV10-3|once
CAIRGRIGGRETQYF
TGTGCCATCAGGGGCAGGATAGGAGGTCGAGAGACCCAGTACTTC
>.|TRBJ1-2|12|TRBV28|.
CASSSGDYGYTF
TGTGCCAGCAGTTCCGGGGACTATGGCTACACCTTC
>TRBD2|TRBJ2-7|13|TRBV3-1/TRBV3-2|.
CASSLSGSIEQYF
TGTGCCAGCAGCCTTAGCGGGAGTATCGAGCAGTACTTC
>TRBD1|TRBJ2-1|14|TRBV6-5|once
CASTRRQGDGEQFF
TGTGCCAGCACTAGGAGACAGGGAGATGGTGAGCAGTTCTTC
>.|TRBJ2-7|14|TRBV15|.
CATSSRGSPYEQYF
TGTGCCACCAGCTCCCGGGGATCCCCCTACGAGCAGTACTTC
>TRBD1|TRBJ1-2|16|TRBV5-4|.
CASSARTGGGGSGYTF
TGTGCCAGCAGCGCCAGAACAGGGGGCGGGGGTAGTGGCTACACCTTC
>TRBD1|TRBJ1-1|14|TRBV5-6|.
CASSRDRENTEAFF
TGTGCCAGCAGCAGGGACAGGGAAAATACTGAAGCTTTCTTT
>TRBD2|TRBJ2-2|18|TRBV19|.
CASSIEGFAGADTGELFF
TGTGCCAGTAGTATAGAAGGTTTCGCGGGAGCGGACACCGGGGAGCTGTTTTTT
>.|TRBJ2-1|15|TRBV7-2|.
CASSHRDIQANEQFF
TGTGCCAGCAGCCACCGGGACATTCAGGCCAATGAGCAGTTCTTC
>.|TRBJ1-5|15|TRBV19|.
CASTSYRDSNQPQHF
TGTGCCAGTACCTCATACAGGGATAGCAATCAGCCCCAGCATTTT
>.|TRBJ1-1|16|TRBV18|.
CASSPFLTALNTEAFF
TGTGCCAGCTCACCTTTCTTGACAGCCCTGAACACTGAAGCTTTCTTT
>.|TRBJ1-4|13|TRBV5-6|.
CASSLVSNEKLFF
TGTGCCAGCAGCTTGGTCAGTAATGAAAAACTGTTTTTT